These T cell receptor beta chains were read from a single sample in a study of blood T cell repertoires in COVID-19. TCRdb's copy holds only in-frame clones and misses some; the assay was immunoSEQ multiplex PCR. The table lists around 150,000 clones, 70% to 85% of them singletons. The sample taken for sequencing was peripheral blood. All receptors derive from a woman in her 50s in a cohort sampled during active or convalescent COVID-19. The CDR3 runs from the conserved cysteine through the conserved F or W. The order of the fields is clone size, D gene, V gene, J gene, CDR3 DNA, CDR3 protein. The D gene is left open where the match is weak. Clone size, where shown, is once, few, many, or a class for clones that have expanded.

-,-,TRBV6-5,TRBJ2-7,TGTGCCAGCAGCCTCGGGGTTTTATACGAGCAGTACTTC,CASSLGVLYEQYF
-,-,TRBV4-1,TRBJ2-2,TGCGCCAGCAGCCAAATGCGGCCGAACACCGGGGAGCTGTTTTTT,CASSQMRPNTGELFF
-,-,TRBV2,TRBJ2-5,TGTGCCAGCAGCGAGCAGGGGGGCCCCACAGAGACCCAGTACTTC,CASSEQGGPTETQYF
few,-,TRBV10-3,TRBJ1-2,TGTGCCATCAGTCAAGAAGGTGCAGGGAACTATGGCTACACCTTC,CAISQEGAGNYGYTF
once,TRBD1,TRBV27,TRBJ2-7,TGTGCCAGCAGTCCGGGGACAGGGGAAGGCGAGCAGTACTTC,CASSPGTGEGEQYF
-,TRBD1,TRBV6-6,TRBJ1-5,TGTGCCAGCAGTTACCCCGGGACAGGTCAACAGCCCCAGCATTTT,CASSYPGTGQQPQHF
-,TRBD1,TRBV7-9,TRBJ1-1,TGTGCCAGCAGCCGATCGACAGGGGCGGAGGCTGAAGCTTTCTTT,CASSRSTGAEAEAFF
-,TRBD1,TRBV5-1,TRBJ2-4,TGCGCCAGCAGTCCAGGGGGCTCGGCCAAAAACATTCAGTACTTC,CASSPGGSAKNIQYF
-,TRBD1,TRBV12-3/TRBV12-4,TRBJ1-1,TGTGCCAGCAACCTACAGGGGTGGTCTGAAGCTTTCTTT,CASNLQGWSEAFF
once,-,TRBV5-4,TRBJ2-1,TGTGCCAGCAGCCACGACTACGATGAGCAGTTCTTC,CASSHDYDEQFF
-,-,TRBV29-1,TRBJ1-1,TGCAGCTATCGCTGGGAGGGGAACACTGAAGCTTTCTTT,CSYRWEGNTEAFF
-,-,TRBV2,TRBJ2-5,TGTGCCAGCAGTGTGTCACTCGTCGAGACCCAGTACTTC,CASSVSLVETQYF
-,-,TRBV7-9,TRBJ1-2,TGTGCCAGCAGGTCGGAGGGAAGAAGCTATGGCTACACCTTC,CASRSEGRSYGYTF
few,-,TRBV21-1,TRBJ2-2,TGTGCCAGCAGCAAAGTGGGGGCACAGTCGAACACCGGGGAGCTGTTTTTT,CASSKVGAQSNTGELFF
-,TRBD1,TRBV7-2,TRBJ2-5,TGTGCCAGCAGCTTAGGACCAAACAGGGGGAAAGAGACCCAGTACTTC,CASSLGPNRGKETQYF
-,TRBD2,TRBV29-1,TRBJ2-3,TGCAGCGTTGGAGGGGCTAGCGGGGGAAGCACAGATACGCAGTATTTT,CSVGGASGGSTDTQYF
-,TRBD1,TRBV4-1,TRBJ1-4,TGCGCCAGCAGCCAACGCGGGACAGGGAGAGGAGAAAAACTGTTTTTT,CASSQRGTGRGEKLFF
few,-,TRBV7-9,TRBJ1-4,TGTGCCAGCAGCTCCGAACACGAGCAGGGTCTAAATGAAAAACTGTTTTTT,CASSSEHEQGLNEKLFF
once,-,TRBV5-1,TRBJ1-4,TGCGCCAGCTCACCGACAGGAGGAGCAACTAATGAAAAACTGTTTTTT,CASSPTGGATNEKLFF
-,-,TRBV6-5,TRBJ1-1,TGTGCCAGCAGTTACCGCGGGAACACTGAAGCTTTCTTT,CASSYRGNTEAFF
few,-,TRBV7-9,TRBJ2-2,TGTGCCAGCAGCTTCGAGACCGGGGAGCTGTTTTTT,CASSFETGELFF
-,-,TRBV24-1,TRBJ1-2,TGTGCCACCAGTGGGGGGACTAATGGCTACACCTTC,CATSGGTNGYTF
once,TRBD1,TRBV4-1,TRBJ1-4,TGCGCCAGCAGCCAAACTTCGCCGGGACAGGATCGGGAAAAACTGTTTTTT,CASSQTSPGQDREKLFF
-,TRBD1,TRBV3-1/TRBV3-2,TRBJ1-2,TGTGCCAGCAGCCAAGACCCGGGACAGTCGTCTCGCTACACCTTC,CASSQDPGQSSRYTF